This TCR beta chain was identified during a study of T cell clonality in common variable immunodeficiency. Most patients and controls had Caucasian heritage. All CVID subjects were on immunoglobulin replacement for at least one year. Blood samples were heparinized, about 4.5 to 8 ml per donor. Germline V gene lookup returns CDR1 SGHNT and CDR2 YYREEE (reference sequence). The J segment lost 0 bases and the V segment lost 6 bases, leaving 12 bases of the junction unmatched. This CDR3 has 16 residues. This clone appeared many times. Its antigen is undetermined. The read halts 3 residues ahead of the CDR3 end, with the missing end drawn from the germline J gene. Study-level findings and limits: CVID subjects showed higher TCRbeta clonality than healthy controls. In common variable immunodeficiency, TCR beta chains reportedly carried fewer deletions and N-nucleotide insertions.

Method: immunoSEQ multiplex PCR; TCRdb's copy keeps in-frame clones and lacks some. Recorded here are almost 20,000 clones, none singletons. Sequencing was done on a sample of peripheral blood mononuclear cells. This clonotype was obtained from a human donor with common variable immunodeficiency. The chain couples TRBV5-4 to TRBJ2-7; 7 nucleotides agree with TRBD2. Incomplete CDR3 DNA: TGTGCCAGCACCGTGGACCGAGCGGGGCTCTCCTACGAG. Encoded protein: CASTVDRAGLSYE. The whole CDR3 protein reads CASTVDRAGLSYEQYF.